This T cell receptor (beta chain) was identified during a study of regulatory T cells in long-lasting Graves disease. Study-wide results and limits: It was in persistent disease that TRBV28, TRBJ1-2 and TRBJ2-5 were favored.

Construction of TCR beta libraries relied on iRepertoire HTBI primers and on Arm-PCR targeting CDR3 regions. MiXCR was run by TCRdb on the multiplex PCR reads, yielding one entry per CDR3 protein. The data hold a few hundred thousand distinct CDR3 sequences, with approximately 25% observed a single time. Time point denoted: persistent/refractory GD, antithyroid drugs over 5 years with positive TRAb. There was RNA extracted from PBMCs, and the TCR library was made from it. American Thyroid Association guidelines were used to diagnose Graves' disease. Germline CDR1 and CDR2: SGHAT and FQDESV (reference sequence). V was pared by 5 bases and J by 2 bases, with 11 bases between. The CDR3 spans 14 residues. On this clonotype itself: Its matching antigen is unknown.

This receptor was taken from a woman aged 40-49 years with Graves disease. This specimen was peripheral blood mononuclear cells (PBMCs), taken when the disease was refractory, from a patient treated with antithyroid drugs. The chain links TRBV11-1 to TRBJ2-3, with no clear D. The CDR3 reads CASSEIRVTDTQYF. The CDR3 region has the DNA TGTGCCAGCAGCGAGATCCGTGTCACAGATACGCAGTATTTT.